The rows below give T cell receptor beta chains drawn from one sample of a study of T-cell reconstitution after alpha-beta-depleted transplantation in children. TCRdb re-derived calls from the PCR reads in MiXCR, one entry per CDR3 protein. Found here are around 120,000 distinct CDR3 sequences, around 23% of them singletons; the top ten hold about 10%. This material consisted of PBMCs, mostly from graft donor cells, taken 180 days after TCRalphabeta/CD19-depleted stem cell transplant. The source is a male patient between 2 and 15 years old who had a stem cell transplant for chronic granulomatous disease, so the T cells may come from the graft donor. The CDR3 runs from the conserved cysteine through the conserved F or W. The order of the fields is V gene, D gene, clone size, J gene, CDR3 protein, CDR3 DNA. D genes are given only for firm matches. Size tells how often a clone was seen (once, few, many) or the class of an expanded clone, and some rows leave it out.

V: TRBV5-1
D: .
size: many
J: TRBJ2-3
CDR3: CASSRVTDTQYF
DNA: TGCGCCAGCAGTCGGGTTACAGATACGCAGTATTTT

V: TRBV12-3/TRBV12-4
D: .
size: .
J: TRBJ2-1
CDR3: CASTTGSYSYNEQFF
DNA: TGTGCCAGCACTACAGGGTCATACTCCTACAATGAGCAGTTCTTC

V: TRBV6-5
D: TRBD2
size: few
J: TRBJ2-7
CDR3: CASSYSTSGDYEQYF
DNA: TGTGCCAGCAGTTACTCGACTAGCGGAGACTACGAGCAGTACTTC

V: TRBV12-3/TRBV12-4
D: .
size: few
J: TRBJ2-3
CDR3: CASSLSRGTDTQYF
DNA: TGTGCCAGCAGTTTATCAAGGGGCACAGATACGCAGTATTTT

V: TRBV12-3/TRBV12-4
D: .
size: .
J: TRBJ1-3
CDR3: CASSIFGGIGNTIYF
DNA: TGTGCCAGCAGCATCTTCGGGGGGATTGGAAACACCATATATTTT

V: TRBV12-3/TRBV12-4
D: .
size: many
J: TRBJ1-2
CDR3: CASSPDGGRDGYTF
DNA: TGTGCCAGCAGTCCCGATGGGGGGCGTGATGGCTACACCTTC

V: TRBV27
D: .
size: .
J: TRBJ2-5
CDR3: CASSFLSSARQETQYF
DNA: TGTGCCAGCAGTTTTTTGTCTAGCGCACGCCAAGAGACCCAGTACTTC

V: TRBV27
D: TRBD1
size: once
J: TRBJ1-1
CDR3: CASSSPQGGDTEAFF
DNA: TGTGCCAGCAGTTCGCCACAGGGGGGGGACACTGAAGCTTTCTTT

V: TRBV7-2
D: TRBD1
size: many
J: TRBJ2-1
CDR3: CASSLTGGNEQFF
DNA: TGTGCCAGCAGCTTAACAGGGGGAAATGAGCAGTTCTTC

V: TRBV7-7
D: .
size: .
J: TRBJ2-5
CDR3: CASSLATGLETQYF
DNA: TGTGCCAGCAGCTTAGCTACCGGGTTAGAGACCCAGTACTTC

V: TRBV5-1
D: .
size: .
J: TRBJ2-1
CDR3: CASSLGTYNEQFF
DNA: TGCGCCAGCAGCCTCGGGACCTACAATGAGCAGTTCTTC

V: TRBV14
D: .
size: few
J: TRBJ2-3
CDR3: CASSPIGTDTQYF
DNA: TGTGCCAGCAGCCCTATAGGCACAGATACGCAGTATTTT

V: TRBV5-1
D: TRBD2
size: .
J: TRBJ2-7
CDR3: CASSWSGVSSYEQYF
DNA: TGCGCCAGCAGCTGGAGCGGGGTAAGCTCCTACGAGCAGTACTTC

V: TRBV5-1
D: TRBD2
size: few
J: TRBJ2-3
CDR3: CASSGGLVIPSTDTQYF
DNA: TGCGCCAGCAGCGGGGGACTAGTCATACCTAGCACAGATACGCAGTATTTT

V: TRBV20-1
D: .
size: few
J: TRBJ2-1
CDR3: CSARARDRSYNEQFF
DNA: TGCAGTGCTAGAGCCCGGGATCGCTCCTACAATGAGCAGTTCTTC

V: TRBV4-3
D: .
size: .
J: TRBJ2-3
CDR3: CASSQDRGTSDTDTQYF
DNA: TGCGCCAGCAGCCAAGATAGGGGGACGTCTGACACAGATACGCAGTATTTT

V: TRBV27
D: TRBD2
size: .
J: TRBJ2-1
CDR3: CASSYSAGGYNEQFF
DNA: TGTGCCAGCAGTTATTCTGCGGGAGGTTACAATGAGCAGTTCTTC

V: TRBV20-1
D: .
size: once
J: TRBJ2-2
CDR3: CSAREANTGELFF
DNA: TGCAGTGCTAGAGAAGCGAACACCGGGGAGCTTTTTTTT

V: TRBV10-3
D: TRBD1
size: .
J: TRBJ2-7
CDR3: CAIREREDRDFFEQYF
DNA: TGTGCCATCAGAGAGAGAGAGGACAGGGATTTCTTCGAGCAGTACTTC

V: TRBV21-1
D: .
size: many
J: TRBJ2-6
CDR3: CASSKVANGGRTAGANVLTF
DNA: TGTGCCAGCAGCAAAGTCGCCAACGGGGGCAGGACCGCTGGGGCCAACGTCCTGACTTTC

V: TRBV20-1
D: .
size: many
J: TRBJ1-1
CDR3: CSATTGNTEAFF
DNA: TGCAGTGCCACGACTGGGAACACTGAAGCTTTCTTT

V: TRBV11-2
D: TRBD1
size: many
J: TRBJ2-5
CDR3: CASSSPGQGWETQYF
DNA: TGTGCCAGCAGCTCCCCGGGACAGGGTTGGGAGACCCAGTACTTC

V: TRBV7-2
D: TRBD2
size: few
J: TRBJ2-3
CDR3: CASSLRTSGGEVTQYF
DNA: TGTGCCAGCAGCCTCAGGACTAGCGGAGGGGAGGTTACGCAGTATTTT

V: TRBV11-1
D: TRBD1
size: .
J: TRBJ2-7
CDR3: CASSLLAGTGSGEDEQYF
DNA: TGTGCCAGCAGCCTCCTAGCCGGGACAGGGTCTGGGGAGGACGAGCAGTACTTC

V: TRBV6-2/TRBV6-3
D: .
size: many
J: TRBJ2-1
CDR3: CASSYSPQDIDEQFF
DNA: TGTGCCAGCAGTTACTCGCCCCAGGACATCGATGAGCAGTTCTTC

V: TRBV20-1
D: .
size: .
J: TRBJ2-3
CDR3: CSARGIRGREDTQYF
DNA: TGCAGTGCTAGAGGAATTAGGGGGAGGGAAGATACGCAGTATTTT

V: TRBV20-1
D: .
size: many
J: TRBJ2-7
CDR3: CSASLGGREPYEQYF
DNA: TGCAGTGCTAGTCTTGGTGGCAGGGAACCCTACGAGCAGTACTTC

V: TRBV5-1
D: .
size: few
J: TRBJ2-7
CDR3: CASRLTGNYEQYF
DNA: TGCGCCAGCAGGCTAACAGGAAACTACGAGCAGTACTTC

V: TRBV20-1
D: .
size: many
J: TRBJ1-5
CDR3: CSARGRRLSNQPQHF
DNA: TGCAGTGCTAGAGGAAGGAGACTTAGCAATCAGCCCCAGCATTTT

V: TRBV20-1
D: TRBD2
size: .
J: TRBJ2-3
CDR3: CSAGAGATDTQYF
DNA: TGCAGTGCCGGGGCGGGAGCGACAGATACGCAGTATTTT

V: TRBV15
D: .
size: .
J: TRBJ1-6
CDR3: CATSKQVDNSPLHF
DNA: TGTGCCACCAGCAAACAGGTGGATAATTCACCCCTCCACTTT

V: TRBV20-1
D: .
size: many
J: TRBJ1-3
CDR3: CGVIEDTIYF
DNA: TGCGGCGTTATAGAGGACACCATATATTTT

V: TRBV2
D: .
size: .
J: TRBJ2-3
CDR3: CASNPRNYMTDTQYF
DNA: TGTGCCAGCAATCCGCGGAACTATATGACAGATACGCAGTATTTT

V: TRBV28
D: TRBD1
size: .
J: TRBJ2-1
CDR3: CASSLGGTGYNEQFF
DNA: TGTGCCAGCAGTTTGGGCGGGACAGGGTACAATGAGCAGTTCTTC

V: TRBV5-1
D: .
size: .
J: TRBJ2-7
CDR3: CASSQWDGSYEQYF
DNA: TGCGCCAGCAGCCAATGGGACGGCTCCTACGAGCAGTACTTC

V: TRBV5-6
D: .
size: few
J: TRBJ2-1
CDR3: CASSPSRETRYNEQFF
DNA: TGTGCCAGCAGCCCCAGTAGGGAAACCCGCTACAATGAGCAGTTCTTC

V: TRBV5-1
D: TRBD1
size: .
J: TRBJ2-7
CDR3: CASSPDRRASYEQYF
DNA: TGCGCCAGCAGCCCGGACAGGAGAGCCTCCTACGAGCAGTACTTC